The 22 T cell receptor beta chains below all came from one sample that was sequenced in a study of T cells in women clearing cervical HPV infection. Produced via immunoSEQ multiplex PCR; TCRdb's table is partial and in-frame only. The repertoire table contains approximately 39,000 clones. Material: blood buffy coat. Source of these receptors: a woman aged 18 to 69 with a cervical HPV16 infection that either progressed to CIN3+ or cleared (not recorded which).

To note about this clone: One end of the junction varies from germline; a read error may be responsible. The CDR3 goes on 3 residues after the read ends, and that part is filled in from the germline J gene. V and J are TRBV19 and TRBJ2-5; tentatively, D is TRBD1 (6 bases). The CDR3 consists of 14 residues. The V gene's germline CDR1 is LNHDA and CDR2 SQIVND (reference sequence). The CDR3 here is CASSPRQAQGTQYF. Partial CDR3 DNA: TGTGCCAGTAGCCCTCGACAGGCCCAAGGGACC.

Concerning this clone: The CDR3 end lies 3 residues beyond the end of the read and is filled in from the germline J gene. V gene TRBV19 combines with J gene TRBJ1-5; D remains ambiguous. The V gene lost 4 bases and the J gene lost 3 bases, with 7 bases spanning the gap. The CDR3 is made up of 13 amino acids. CDR1 is LNHDA, CDR2 SQIVND, per germline (reference sequence). CDR3 bases read: TGTGCCAGTAGTAACAGAAACAATCAGCCC. As protein: CASSNRNNQP. The full CDR3 sequence reads CASSNRNNQPQHF.

The sequenced CDR3 bases are TGTGCCAGCTCGGCCGCGCAGGGGGGCGCGAGCACTGAA. It translates to CASSAAQGGASTE. The full CDR3 protein is CASSAAQGGASTEAFF. The chain links TRBV18 to TRBJ1-1; the match to TRBD1 covers 7 bases. The sequenced fragment ends 3 residues before the CDR3 boundary, so the rest is inferred from the germline J gene. The CDR3 contains 16 residues. The V gene's germline CDR1 is KGHSH and CDR2 LQKENI. Trimming at V came to 6 bases and at J to 4 bases, leaving 14 bases not matched to a gene.

Notes on this clone: The sequenced fragment ends 3 residues before the CDR3 boundary, so the rest is inferred from the germline J gene. The V gene is TRBV20-1, the J gene TRBJ2-7, with TRBD1 identical over 7 bases. The CDR3 has 14 amino acids. CDR1 DFQATT and CDR2 SNEGSKA come from the germline V gene (reference sequence). The junction had 11 bases not matched to a gene; V was cut back by 6 bases and J by 3 bases. The sequenced part of the CDR3 DNA is TGCAGTGCCCAACCTGCCGGGACAGACTACGAG. It encodes CSAQPAGTDYE. The whole CDR3 sequence reads CSAQPAGTDYEQYF.

With respect to this clone: The observed sequence ends 3 residues before the CDR3 terminus, with the missing tail filled in from the germline J gene. The chain links TRBV7-7 to TRBJ1-2; 7 nucleotides align to TRBD1. The CDR3 runs to 15 residues. The germline V gene encodes CDR1 SSHAT and CDR2 FNYEAQ (reference sequence). CDR3 residues: CASSPPRGDREGYTF. Partial CDR3 DNA: TGTGCCAGCAGCCCGCCCAGGGGGGACAGAGAGGGC.

Comment on this clone: Read sequence stops 3 residues before the CDR3 end, and the germline J gene provides the missing end. The rearrangement links TRBV5-1 to TRBJ1-1, with D possibly being TRBD1 (5 bases). Germline V gene sequence: CDR1 SGHRS, CDR2 YFSETQ. V gave up 4 bases and J gave up 5 bases, with 15 bases separating them. The CDR3 is 14 residues long. CDR3 residues: CASSAGLGGTEAFF. The part of the CDR3 DNA that was read is TGCGCCAGCAGCGCGGGCCTTGGGGGGACTGAA.

A word on this clone: The CDR3 end falls 3 residues outside the read, so it is completed with the germline J gene. The chain couples TRBV6-1 to TRBJ2-2; weak D call: TRBD1 (6 bases). The V gene lost 4 bases and the J gene lost 6 bases, with 15 bases spanning the gap. The V gene's germline CDR1 is MNHNS and CDR2 SASEGT. The CDR3 totals 15 residues. The DNA read from the CDR3 is TGTGCCAGCAGTGCCGGGACAAGAATGTCCGGGGAG. Translation gives CASSAGTRMSGE. The whole CDR3 sequence is CASSAGTRMSGELFF.

Note on this clone: The read comes to an end 3 residues before the CDR3 does, leaving the germline J gene to fill in the end. This chain uses TRBV30 with TRBJ1-2; maybe TRBD1 (5 bases). The germline V gene encodes CDR1 GTSNPN and CDR2 SVGIG (reference sequence). The CDR3 has 14 amino acids. The sequenced CDR3 bases are TGTGCCTGGACCCCGGGACTACACACAGATACC. Translated, it gives CAWTPGLHTDT. The full CDR3 protein reads CAWTPGLHTDTYTF.

CDR3 loop: CASSLWGLAGGPDTGELFF. The DNA read from the CDR3 is TGTGCCAGCAGTTTATGGGGGCTAGCGGGAGGGCCCGACACCGGGGAG. The chain links TRBV28 to TRBJ2-2, with TRBD2 matching 12 bases. The read terminates 3 residues before the CDR3 end, so the remaining end is supplied by the germline J gene. Per germline, CDR1 MDHEN and CDR2 SYDVKM. The CDR3 has 19 amino acids. V was pared by 0 bases and J by 3 bases, with 8 bases of the junction left unmatched.

A remark on this clone: From the germline J gene comes the end of the CDR3, since the read stops 3 residues before it. The rearrangement joins TRBV7-3 to TRBJ2-1, with 8 bases fitting TRBD1. This CDR3 has 13 amino acids. Germline CDR1 SGHTA, CDR2 FQGTGA. Germline trimming cut 2 bases from V and 6 bases from J; bases unmatched to any gene: 0. Incomplete CDR3 DNA: TGTGCCAGCAGCTTAGACAGGGGCAATGAG. Protein product: CASSLDRGNE. The CDR3, in full, reads CASSLDRGNEQFF.

Of note for this clone: Coverage ceases 3 residues before the CDR3 finishes, and the germline J gene fills in the end. The J gene is TRBJ1-2, the V gene TRBV12-3 or TRBV12-4; 9 nucleotides align to TRBD1. The V and J ends lost 10 bases and 7 bases, in that order; junction bases with no gene match: 13. There are 14 residues in the CDR3. The DNA read from the CDR3 is TGTGCCATCGCATTCACAGGGGGCATGGGTGGC. It encodes CAIAFTGGMGG. In full, the CDR3 reads CAIAFTGGMGGYTF.

A remark on this clone: The read stops 3 residues short of the end of the CDR3; the missing end is completed from the germline J gene. V and J are TRBV28 and TRBJ2-4; 7 bases line up with TRBD1. The germline CDR1 and CDR2 sequences are MDHEN and SYDVKM. J gave up 1 base and V 6 bases, and 3 bases lay outside the gene matches. The CDR3 length is 14 residues. CDR3 protein: CASRTGSAKNIQYF. CDR3 DNA, as far as it was read: TGTGCCAGCAGGACAGGGTCCGCCAAAAACATT.

Turning to this clone: The read ends 3 residues early relative to the CDR3; the germline J gene fills the gap. V gene TRBV5-1 combines with J gene TRBJ1-2; D remains ambiguous. The germline V and J ends were trimmed by 0 bases and 4 bases, with 10 bases remaining between them. The CDR3 has 14 residues. Germline V CDR1 and CDR2: SGHRS, YFSETQ. CDR3 in amino acids: CASSLEGYPYGYTF. The CDR3 bases that were read are TGCGCCAGCAGCTTGGAAGGGTATCCCTATGGC.

About this clone: The missing CDR3 end, 3 residues past where the read stops, is filled in from the germline J gene. The V and J genes are TRBV30 and TRBJ2-1; D possibly corresponds to TRBD1 (6 bases). Germline V lookup: CDR1 GTSNPN, CDR2 SVGIG (reference sequence). This CDR3 has 15 residues. V dropped 1 base and J dropped 0 bases, with 10 bases sitting between them. The CDR3 reads CAWSGGRGSYNEQFF. Partial CDR3 DNA: TGTGCCTGGAGTGGGGGGCGCGGCTCCTACAATGAG.

Remarks on this clone: Coverage ceases 3 residues before the CDR3 finishes, and the germline J gene fills in the end. V usage is TRBV10-3 and J usage is TRBJ2-1; D not certain. Germline loops: CDR1 ENHRY, CDR2 SYGVKD. The V end lost 6 bases, the J end lost 6 bases, and 9 bases lay between the germline ends. This CDR3 has 12 residues. The CDR3 protein is CAISSTFNEQFF. The DNA read from the CDR3 is TGTGCCATCAGCTCTACGTTCAATGAG.

This chain's CDR3 is CASSFGRGGTDTQYF. CDR3 bases read: TGTGCCAGCAGCTTTGGCAGGGGGGGCACAGATACG. The J gene is TRBJ2-3, the V gene TRBV7-3; D might be TRBD1 (7 bases). Read coverage stops 3 residues before the CDR3 terminus; the germline J gene supplies the remainder. CDR1 and CDR2 from the germline V gene are SGHTA and FQGTGA. The CDR3 contains 15 residues. Trimming pared 3 bases from V and 1 base from J, leaving 11 bases between. Full variable domain (missing parts from reference TRBV7-3 and TRBJ2-3): GAGVSQTPSNKVTEKGKYVELRCDPISGHTALYWYRQSLGQGPEFLIYFQGTGAADDSGLPNDRFFAVRPEGSVSTLKIQRTERGDSAVYLCASSFGRGGTDTQYFGPGTRLTVL.

Notes on this clone: The read gets to within 3 residues of the CDR3 end, and the germline J gene fills in the rest. This chain joins TRBV18 and TRBJ2-1, with 9 positions matching TRBD1. This CDR3 region has 16 residues. Germline trimming cut 2 bases from V and 4 bases from J; bases unmatched to any gene: 6. Germline lookup yields CDR1 KGHSH and CDR2 LQKENI. The CDR3: CASSPGVQGAYNEQFF. The CDR3 DNA, read in part, is TGTGCCAGCTCACCAGGGGTACAGGGGGCGTACAATGAG.

Comments on this clone: The CDR3 is cut off 3 residues early in the read; its end comes from the germline J gene. J is TRBJ1-1 and V is TRBV10-3; 7 bases match TRBD1. This CDR3 contains 14 residues. Germline lookup yields CDR1 ENHRY and CDR2 SYGVKD. The trim removed 7 bases at V and 0 bases at J, leaving 5 bases unmatched. The part of the CDR3 DNA that was read is TGTGCCATCAAACCGACAGGGTTGAACACTGAA. Protein sequence: CAIKPTGLNTE. The whole CDR3 sequence is CAIKPTGLNTEAFF.

On this clone: Sequencing ends 3 residues short of the CDR3 end; the germline J gene provides the rest. The chain uses TRBV29-1 and TRBJ1-5, with 9 bases fitting TRBD1. The V gene end was trimmed by 6 bases and the J gene end by 4 bases; junction bases not matched to a gene: 4. Germline V gene lookup returns CDR1 SQVTM and CDR2 ANQGSEA. CDR3 length: 13 residues. CDR3 sequence: CSVRQGENQPQHF. The part of the CDR3 DNA that was read is TGCAGCGTCCGACAGGGGGAGAATCAGCCC.

Comments on this clone: At one end the junction does not follow the germline gene, possibly because of a read error. Read sequence stops 3 residues before the CDR3 end, and the germline J gene provides the missing end. V gene TRBV4-2 combines with J gene TRBJ2-3, with 14 bases fitting TRBD2. CDR1 and CDR2 from the germline V gene are LGHNA and YNFKEQ. There are 17 residues in the CDR3. This CDR3 reads CASSQEGLAGGTDTQYF. The sequenced CDR3 bases are TGCGCCAGCAGCCAAGAAGGACTAGCGGGAGGAACAGATACG.

With regard to this clone: The read is 3 residues too short to cover the CDR3 end, so that end is filled in from the germline J gene. The chain carries TRBV5-6 and TRBJ2-7; D gene ambiguous. With 4 bases removed from V and 3 bases from J, the gap between germline ends came to 8 bases. Germline V lookup: CDR1 SGHDT, CDR2 YYEEEE. The CDR3 length is 12 residues. CDR3 DNA (partial): TGTGCCAGCAGCAGTTCGGGCTACGAG. Protein: CASSSSGYE. The CDR3 in full is CASSSSGYEQYF.

Of note for this clone: The read ends 3 residues shy of where the CDR3 ends; the end is completed using the germline J gene. The rearrangement joins TRBV28 to TRBJ1-4; TRBD1 might be the D (6 bases). The V gene's germline CDR1 is MDHEN and CDR2 SYDVKM. The CDR3 loop spans 14 amino acids. Trimming shortened V by 4 bases and J by 6 bases, and 12 bases separated the two germline ends. CDR3 DNA (partial): TGTGCCAGCAGTTCCTCAGGGGCCGATGAAAAA. Residues: CASSSSGADEK. The CDR3 reads in full as CASSSSGADEKLFF. Variable domain in full (rest from reference TRBV28 and TRBJ1-4): DVKVTQSSRYLVKRTGEKVFLECVQDMDHENMFWYRQDPGLGLRLIYFSYDVKMKEKGDIPEGYSVSREKKERFSLILESASTNQTSMYLCASSSSGADEKLFFGSGTQLSVL.